The T cell receptor beta chain described here comes from a study of regulatory T cells in long-lasting Graves disease. Across the study: Persistent cases were those of Graves' disease that involved over 5 years of antithyroid drugs with positive TSH receptor antibodies.

Arm-PCR of CDR3 regions and iRepertoire HTBI primers were the basis on which TCR beta libraries were built. Via MiXCR, TCRdb re-called the multiplex PCR reads, giving one row per CDR3 protein. This sample carries about 660,000 distinct CDR3 sequences, roughly 30% of them seen once, and the ten largest clones take under 55%. Time point: persistent/refractory GD, antithyroid drugs over 5 years with positive TRAb. TCR sequences were obtained from RNA taken from PBMCs. The study's findings and limits: Persistent-disease Graves' patients showed less TCR diversity than new cases.

This clonotype has just a few counts. Its target is unknown. Sequenced material: peripheral blood mononuclear cells (PBMCs), taken when the disease was refractory, from a patient treated with antithyroid drugs. This receptor was taken from a female donor with Graves disease.

The CDR3 loop reads CAISRGQQETQYF. The CDR3 DNA is TGTGCCATCAGTAGGGGACAGCAAGAGACCCAGTACTTC. The J gene is TRBJ2-5, the V gene TRBV10-3; 7 bases are shared with TRBD1. Germline assignment: CDR1 ENHRY and CDR2 SYGVKD. V shed 5 bases, J shed 2 bases, and the junction held 2 bases outside the gene matches. This CDR3 comprises 13 residues.